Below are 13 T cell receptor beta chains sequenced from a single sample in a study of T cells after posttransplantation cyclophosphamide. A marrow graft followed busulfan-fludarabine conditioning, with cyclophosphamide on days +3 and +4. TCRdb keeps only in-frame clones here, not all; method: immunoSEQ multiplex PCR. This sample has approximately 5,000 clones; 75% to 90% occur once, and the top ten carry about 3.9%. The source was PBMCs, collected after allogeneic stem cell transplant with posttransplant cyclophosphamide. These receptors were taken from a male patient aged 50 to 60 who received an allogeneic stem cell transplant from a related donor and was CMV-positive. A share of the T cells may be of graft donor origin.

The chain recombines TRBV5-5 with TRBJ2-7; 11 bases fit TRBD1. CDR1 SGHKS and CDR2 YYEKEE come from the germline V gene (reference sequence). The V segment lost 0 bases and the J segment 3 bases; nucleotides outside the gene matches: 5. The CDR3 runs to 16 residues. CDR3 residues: CASSLGAGQGGYEQYF. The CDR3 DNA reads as TGTGCCAGCAGCTTGGGGGCGGGACAGGGGGGCTACGAGCAGTACTTC.

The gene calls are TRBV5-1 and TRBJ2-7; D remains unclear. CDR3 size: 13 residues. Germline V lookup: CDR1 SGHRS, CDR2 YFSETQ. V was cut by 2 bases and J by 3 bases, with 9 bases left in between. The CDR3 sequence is CASSFGNNYEQYF. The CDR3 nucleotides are TGCGCCAGCAGCTTTGGTAACAACTACGAGCAGTACTTC.

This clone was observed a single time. The CDR3 DNA reads as TGTGCCAGCGGAAGAGAGGGAGCTAGGGGCTACACCTTC. This sequence encodes CASGREGARGYTF. The chain uses TRBV5-4 and TRBJ1-2; no reliable D call. Germline CDR1 and CDR2: SGHNT and YYREEE (reference sequence). CDR3 size: 13 residues. Trimming stripped 7 bases from V and 8 bases from J, with 18 bases between. Together with reference TRBV5-4 and TRBJ1-2, the CDR3 gives the full variable domain: ETGVTQSPTHLIKTRGQQVTLRCSSQSGHNTVSWYQQALGQGPQFIFQYYREEENGRGNFPPRFSGLQFPNYSSELNVNALELDDSALYLCASGREGARGYTFGSGTRLTVV.

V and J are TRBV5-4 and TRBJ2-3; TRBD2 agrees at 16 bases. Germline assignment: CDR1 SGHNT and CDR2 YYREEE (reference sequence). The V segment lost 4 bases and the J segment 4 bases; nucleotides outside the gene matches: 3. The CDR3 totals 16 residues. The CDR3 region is CASSPGTSGGADTQYF. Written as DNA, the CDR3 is TGTGCCAGCAGCCCCGGGACTAGCGGGGGGGCAGATACGCAGTATTTT. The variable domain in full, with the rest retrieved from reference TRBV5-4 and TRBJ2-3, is ETGVTQSPTHLIKTRGQQVTLRCSSQSGHNTVSWYQQALGQGPQFIFQYYREEENGRGNFPPRFSGLQFPNYSSELNVNALELDDSALYLCASSPGTSGGADTQYFGPGTRLTVL.

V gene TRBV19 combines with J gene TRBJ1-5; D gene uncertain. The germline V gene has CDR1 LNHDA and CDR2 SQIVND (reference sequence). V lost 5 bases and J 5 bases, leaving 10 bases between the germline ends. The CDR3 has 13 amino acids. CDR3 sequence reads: CASSPTYYQPQHF. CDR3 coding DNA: TGTGCCAGTAGTCCGACATATTATCAGCCCCAGCATTTT.

The CDR3 region has the DNA TGTGCCAGCAGCGGTCAGGGGTCAGGGTTTAACTATGGCTACACCTTC. Translated, it gives CASSGQGSGFNYGYTF. The chain uses TRBV9 and TRBJ1-2, with TRBD1 as a possible D gene (6 bases). Germline CDR1 SGDLS, CDR2 YYNGEE. The V and J ends lost 3 bases and 1 base respectively, with 16 bases between them. The CDR3 spans 16 residues.

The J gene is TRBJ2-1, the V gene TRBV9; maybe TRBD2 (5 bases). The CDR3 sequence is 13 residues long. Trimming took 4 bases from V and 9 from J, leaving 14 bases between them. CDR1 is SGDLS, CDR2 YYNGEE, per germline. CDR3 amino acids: CASSPPRAVEQFF. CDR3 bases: TGTGCCAGCAGCCCCCCGCGGGCTGTTGAGCAGTTCTTC.

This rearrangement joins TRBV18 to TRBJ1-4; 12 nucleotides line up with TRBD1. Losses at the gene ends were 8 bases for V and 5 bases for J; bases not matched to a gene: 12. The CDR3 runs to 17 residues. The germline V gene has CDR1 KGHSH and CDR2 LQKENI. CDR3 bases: TGTGCCAGCGGAAGAGGGACAGGGGGCGACTGGAATGAAAAACTGTTTTTT. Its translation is CASGRGTGGDWNEKLFF.

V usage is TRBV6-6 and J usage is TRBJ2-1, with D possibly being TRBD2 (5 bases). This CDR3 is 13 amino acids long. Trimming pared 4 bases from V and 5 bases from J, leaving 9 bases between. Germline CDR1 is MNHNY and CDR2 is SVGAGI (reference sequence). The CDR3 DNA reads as TGTGCCAGCAGTTCCCTCGGGAACAATGAGCAGTTCTTC. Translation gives CASSSLGNNEQFF.

The CDR3 sequence: CASSPSESAETQYF. The CDR3 nucleotides read TGCGCCAGCAGCCCCTCGGAGAGCGCCGAGACCCAGTACTTC. V and J are TRBV5-1 and TRBJ2-5; D uncertain. Germline V gene sequence: CDR1 SGHRS, CDR2 YFSETQ. The CDR3 loop spans 14 amino acids. V lost 4 bases and J lost 5, with 15 bases in between.

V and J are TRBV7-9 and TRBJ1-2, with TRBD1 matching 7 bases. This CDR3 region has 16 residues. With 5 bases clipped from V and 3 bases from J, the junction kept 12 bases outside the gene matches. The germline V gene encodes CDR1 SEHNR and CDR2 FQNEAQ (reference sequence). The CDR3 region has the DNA TGTGCCAGCAGCCCTGACAGGGCCCTCGTAGACTATGGCTACACCTTC. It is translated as CASSPDRALVDYGYTF. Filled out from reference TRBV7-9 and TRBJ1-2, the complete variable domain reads DTGVSQNPRHKITKRGQNVTFRCDPISEHNRLYWYRQTLGQGPEFLTYFQNEAQLEKSRLLSDRFSAERPKGSFSTLEIQRTEQGDSAMYLCASSPDRALVDYGYTFGSGTRLTVV.

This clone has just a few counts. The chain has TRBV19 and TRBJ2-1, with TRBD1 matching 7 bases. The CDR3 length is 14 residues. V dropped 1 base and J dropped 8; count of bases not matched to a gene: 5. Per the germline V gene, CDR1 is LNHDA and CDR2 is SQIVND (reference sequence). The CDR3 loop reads CASSIVKGAHEQFF. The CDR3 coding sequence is TGTGCCAGTAGTATAGTCAAGGGGGCCCATGAGCAGTTCTTC.

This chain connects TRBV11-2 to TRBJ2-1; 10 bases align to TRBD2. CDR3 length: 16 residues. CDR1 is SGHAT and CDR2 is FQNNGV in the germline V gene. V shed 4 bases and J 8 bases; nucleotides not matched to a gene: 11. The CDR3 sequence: CASSSSGRVHRDEQFF. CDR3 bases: TGTGCCAGCAGCTCGAGCGGGAGGGTTCATCGGGATGAGCAGTTCTTC.